Here is one T cell receptor (beta chain) with its context. Antigen unknown. J lost 3 bases, V lost 3 bases, and 6 bases had no gene match. CDR1 is ENHRY, CDR2 SYGVKD, per germline. The CDR3 runs 16 residues. The sorted Tregs were CD4+CD25+CD127-/low cells. Study-wide findings and caveats: Tumor memory CD4+ T cell TCR gene usage clustered with blood and lymph node memory CD4+ cells and lymph node naive CD4+ cells. The larger cohort examined one V-J beta rearrangement, not whole repertoires. Tumor Tregs overlapped most with tumor, then blood, naive CD4+ cells.

After constant-region reverse-primer amplification, full-length variable regions underwent semi-nested PCR with Nested Universal Primer A. One entry per CDR3 protein results from TCRdb running MiXCR on the 5' RACE reads. The sample holds about 8,900 distinct CDR3 sequences, 55% seen once. V usage is TRBV10-3 and J usage is TRBJ2-1; TRBD2 aligns across 9 bases. The sample was Tregs sorted from a lymph node. This receptor was obtained from a female donor with breast cancer. CDR3 bases: TGTGCCATCAGTGACCCGGGGACTAGCCACTACAATGAGCAGTTCTTC. Its translation is CAISDPGTSHYNEQFF.